Below, 10 T cell receptor beta chains from the same sample are listed, as sequenced in a study of preoperative IRX-2 immunotherapy in early breast cancer. Assay used: immunoSEQ multiplex PCR; TCRdb lists only in-frame clones, some missing. The table shows roughly 27,000 clones, with just under 80% occurring only once. Treatment denoted: preoperative locoregional IRX-2 cytokine immunotherapy. The specimen was lymph node tissue, collected before IRX-2 immunotherapy. The receptors were gathered from a human donor with breast cancer.

J is TRBJ1-3 and V is TRBV7-2; D unclear. CDR1 and CDR2 from the germline V gene are SGHTA and FQGNSA. The CDR3 length is 17 residues. V gave up 5 bases and J gave up 0 bases, with 17 bases separating them. This CDR3 is CASSREWRATSGNTIYF. The CDR3 region has the DNA TGTGCCAGCAGCCGGGAGTGGAGGGCAACCTCTGGAAACACCATATATTTT.

The chain combines TRBV18 with TRBJ2-7; weak D call: TRBD2 (5 bases). Germline-derived CDR1 and CDR2 are KGHSH and LQKENI. The CDR3 length is 13 residues. V lost 5 bases to trimming and J lost 1 base, with 9 bases between them. CDR3 in DNA: TGTGCCAGCTCAGCGGAGGTTTCCTACGAGCAGTACTTC. The encoded protein is CASSAEVSYEQYF.

V and J are TRBV11-3 and TRBJ2-7; D is ambiguous. V dropped 4 bases and J dropped 5 bases, with 15 bases sitting between them. The CDR3 consists of 14 residues. CDR1 and CDR2 (germline): SGHNT, YENEEA. The CDR3 is CASSYRSSGHEQYF. The CDR3 bases are TGTGCCAGCAGCTATAGGTCTTCTGGGCACGAGCAGTACTTC.

This clone came up once. The V and J genes are TRBV6-8 and TRBJ2-3; perhaps D is TRBD1 or TRBD2 (5 bases each). The CDR3 totals 15 residues. Germline loops: CDR1 MNHGY, CDR2 SAAAGT. Trimming took 4 bases from V and 2 from J, leaving 13 bases between them. The CDR3 coding sequence is TGTGCCAGCAGTTCCGGGACCCTGATCACAGATACGCAGTATTTT. Translation: CASSSGTLITDTQYF.

This clone was recorded once. The V call is TRBV6-8, the J call TRBJ1-2, with D maybe TRBD1 (6 bases). Deletions cut 5 bases from V and 5 bases from J, with 18 bases between. Germline V CDR1 and CDR2: MNHGY, SAAAGT. This CDR3 is built from 15 residues. The CDR3 nucleotides read TGTGCCAGCAGTCGATTCGGACAGCCGGATTATGGCTACACCTTC. This gives the protein CASSRFGQPDYGYTF.

As to this clone: A junction end diverges from the germline sequence, so it may reflect a read error. This sequence joins TRBV6-8 and TRBJ1-1; D not certain. The CDR3 runs 13 residues. CDR1 and CDR2 from the germline V gene are MNHGY and SAAAGT. The CDR3 is CASSDSGSTEAFF. CDR3 DNA sequence: TGTGCCAGCAGTGACTCAGGTTCCACTGAAGCTTTCTTT.

This rearrangement joins TRBV6-8 to TRBJ1-5; 9 nucleotides line up with TRBD1. The trim removed 6 bases at V and 6 bases at J, leaving 6 bases unmatched. The CDR3 is 14 residues long. Germline V gives CDR1 MNHGY, CDR2 SAAAGT. CDR3 sequence: CASSRDRAVQPQHF. The CDR3 bases are TGTGCCAGCAGCCGGGACAGGGCGGTTCAGCCCCAGCATTTT.

This clone was found a few times. V gene TRBV11-3 combines with J gene TRBJ1-6; D perhaps matches TRBD1 (6 bases). The CDR3 contains 19 residues. Germline values: CDR1 SGHNT, CDR2 YENEEA. The V end lost 3 bases, the J end lost 0 bases, and 18 bases lay between the germline ends. DNA of the CDR3: TGTGCCAGCAGCTTTTCCTACAGGGTCGGAACCTCCTATAATTCACCCCTCCACTTT. Amino acid sequence: CASSFSYRVGTSYNSPLHF.

This clone was observed a few times. The chain recombines TRBV10-2 with TRBJ1-1; D is uncertain. The germline CDR1 and CDR2 sequences are WSHSY and SAAADI. The V end lost 2 bases, the J end lost 1 base, and 11 bases lay between the germline ends. There are 15 residues in the CDR3. This CDR3 is CASSEGQTGNTEAFF. The CDR3 nucleotides are TGCGCCAGCAGTGAGGGCCAGACGGGGAACACTGAAGCTTTCTTT.

The chain has TRBV7-4 and TRBJ2-7; D might be TRBD1 (6 bases). The ends were cut back, 3 bases at V and 1 base at J, with 25 bases in the middle. Germline V gene data show CDR1 as SGHVT and CDR2 as SQSDAQ. The CDR3 length is 19 residues. In nucleotides, the CDR3 is TGTGCCAGCAGCTTCACTTTATCTACCCAGGGGCAAGGATCCTACGAGCAGTACTTC. Encoded protein: CASSFTLSTQGQGSYEQYF. The variable domain in full, with the rest retrieved from reference TRBV7-4 and TRBJ2-7, is GAGVSQSPRYKVAKRGRDVALRCDSISGHVTLYWYRQTLGQGSEVLTYSQSDAQRDKSGRPSGRFSAERPERSVSTLKIQRTEQGDSAVYLCASSFTLSTQGQGSYEQYFGPGTRLTVT.